This T cell receptor (beta chain) was captured by sequencing in a study of cytomegalovirus exposure and HLA in healthy donors. PCR amplification relied on 60 Vbeta primers (plus 13 Jbeta primers). Repertoires were generated with immunoSEQ multiplex PCR, while TCRdb's copy carries only in-frame clones and drops some. The sample contains tens of thousands of clones, 82% of which appear only once. V lost 8 bases and J lost 12; bases outside the gene matches: 6. Per germline, CDR1 ENHRY and CDR2 SYGVKD. The CDR3 sequence is 13 residues long. Healthy bone marrow donors made up the donor group. Concerning this clone itself: The target antigen is unknown.

The study's findings and limits: In vitro, three CMV-associated chains proved specific for CMV antigens. Being productive about 87% or about 30% of the time was typical of most TCR beta V segments in an earlier analysis. Reported performance of the classifier showed diagnosis of cytomegalovirus status with high specificity and sensitivity.

The rearrangement joins TRBV10-3 to TRBJ1-6, with 11 bases lining up with TRBD1. This receptor was obtained from a man between 18 and 35 years old in good health and CMV-seronegative. Sequenced input: PBMCs. CDR3 loop: CAIGTGGPQPLHF. DNA for the CDR3: TGTGCCATCGGGACAGGGGGTCCCCAACCCCTCCACTTT.